This entry concerns a single T cell receptor beta chain. Its antigen remains undetermined. No base quality information exists; no much larger clone differs at one position. Peripheral blood CD8+ and CD4+ T cells from healthy donors, Susac syndrome patients and multiple sclerosis patients were profiled by high-throughput TCR beta sequencing. The Susac syndrome patients fulfilled recently defined diagnostic criteria for definite or probable disease. CD8+ TEMRA cells were enriched by FACS, while bulk CD8+ and CD4+ T cells were purified by magnetic negative isolation. Blood was collected in EDTA tubes and processed within 24 hours, with PBMCs isolated through density gradient centrifugation. PBMCs intended for TCR sequencing were cryopreserved in liquid nitrogen and were subsequently thawed in a 37 degrees C water bath. The sorted or isolated CD4+, CD8+ and CD8+ TEMRA cells reached a purity of at least 90%.

RNA was extracted with the RNeasy kit and roughly 0.45 to 1 ug was reverse transcribed using random hexamers. The immunoSEQ multiplex PCR assay, which covers 54 Vbeta and 13 Jbeta segments, was used to amplify TCR beta CDR3 regions. PCR amplification bias was corrected by using a synthetic template baseline for primer optimization and computational correction. Concerning the study's data processing: Only productive sequences were kept, with reads annotated to V, D and J genes according to IMGT and analyzed in immunoSEQ Analyzer. To calculate clonality, Shannon entropy was normalized by log2 of the number of productive unique sequences and then subtracted from one. For each patient and control, public and private clones were evaluated among the 100 most prevalent clones. Clones were defined as Susac-specific if absent from the healthy and MS cohorts, from more than 900 published viral clones and from other ImmuneACCESS disease sequences. TCRdb reprocessing: public reads trimmed at Q25 with fastp, clones called with MiXCR, in-frame beta chains kept. When rows share a CDR3 protein, they turn into one entry using the most common DNA and genes. None of the V and J calls come from the authors' own analysis; TCRdb made them. The sample profile shows approximately 94,000 distinct CDR3 sequences; roughly 96% of them were found once. The leading ten clones occupy 0.3% of the sample.

The data belong to a study of CD8 T cells in Susac syndrome (dated by TCRdb to between 2018 and 2021). Background for the entire study: Among the sequenced Susac syndrome patients, five or six had clinically active disease and eight were in clinical remission. Clonality of the CD8+ T cell repertoire was compared between around 13 healthy donors, about 14 Susac syndrome patients and roughly 16 multiple sclerosis patients. At blood withdrawal, Susac syndrome patients were therapy-naive, treated with corticosteroids (with IVIg additionally given to some), or treated with IVIg alone. Repertoire sequencing was used to test whether CD8+ T cell activation and differentiation in Susac syndrome was antigen driven.

CDR1 and CDR2 are drawn from the germline V gene: SGHTA, FQGNSA. From cysteine to phenylalanine, the CDR3 is 16 amino acids long. Only the CDR3 part of the read is kept: 48 bases, read in frame from the first base. The germline V end is reduced by 1 base and the J end by 5 bases; junction bases left unmatched: 7. The research as a whole found: The study acknowledged that relatively few individuals were included in the TCR sequencing and HLA analysis. Clonal expansion was observed in Susac syndrome CD8+ repertoires, with the highest expansion in CD8+ TEMRA cells and greater expansion in clinically active than in remitting patients. More than 15 Susac-specific public clones were identified in the total CD8+ repertoire, and a few Susac-specific public clones were identified in the CD8+ TEMRA repertoire.

The chain was built from TRBV7-2 and TRBJ2-3; 9 bases in the middle match TRBD2. This TCR was sampled from a human donor with Susac syndrome. Sequences were obtained from CD8+ T cells from PBMCs. CDR3 protein: CASSLVPAGGGDTQYF. The sequenced DNA: TGTGCCAGCAGCTTAGTTCCAGCGGGGGGAGGAGATACGCAGTATTTT.